This T cell receptor beta chain was identified during a study of molecular identifiers for immune sequencing clone quantification. MiXCR, applied by TCRdb to the PCR reads, yields one record per CDR3 protein. Here the sample spans over 9,000 distinct CDR3 sequences, 13% to 15% being singletons. On this clonotype: Its cognate antigen is unknown.

Based on a CD8+CD4-CCR7+CD45RA+ profile, naive CD8 T cells were sorted. Study outcomes and limitations: Clonotypes surpassing 20 RNA copies contained over 98% of effector molecules, versus under 1% in naive cells.

This CDR3 has 13 amino acids. Germline V gene lookup returns CDR1 MNHEY and CDR2 SMNVEV (reference sequence). J was trimmed by 7 bases and V by 2 bases; bases with no gene match: 1. Source material: naive CD8+ T cells from blood, with Jurkat cell RNA spiked in. Subset given: FACS-sorted CD8+CD4-CCR7+CD45RA+ naive T cells. The source of this sequence is a human donor in good health. Some libraries in this study had Jurkat cell RNA spiked in. The chain is built from TRBV27 and TRBJ2-1; 8 bases map to TRBD1. The CDR3 DNA sequence: TGTGCCAGCAGTTTACAGGGGGCAAATGAGCAGTTCTTC. Translated: CASSLQGANEQFF.